This TCR beta chain came from a study of OX40 agonist ivuxolimab in advanced cancers. Study background: Patients' therapy was ivuxolimab, an antibody that acts as an agonist of OX40 (CD134).

Sequenced by immunoSEQ multiplex PCR; TCRdb stores in-frame clones only, minus some. The sample lists over 30,000 clones; roughly 87% were seen once. There are 13 residues in the CDR3. The germline V and J ends were trimmed by 1 base and 2 bases, with 5 bases remaining between them. Germline CDR1 reads SEHNR; CDR2 reads FQNEAQ (reference sequence). The rearrangement links TRBV7-9 to TRBJ2-5, with D hard to call. This sample comprised CD4+ or CD8+ T cells sorted from blood, obtained in a trial of the OX40 agonist ivuxolimab. This TCR derives from an adult with an advanced solid tumor such as melanoma, head and neck, liver or kidney cancer. The DNA of the CDR3 is TGTGCCAGCAGCTTAGTCGTACAAGAGACCCAGTACTTC. Translating gives CASSLVVQETQYF.